The 4 T cell receptor beta chains listed next were all sequenced from one sample in a study of spatial heterogeneity in lung cancer. As for time point: sample taken at primary tumor resection. Unsorted samples of tumor, nontumor lung or frozen PBMC had their whole RNA sequenced. Each CDR3 protein gets one entry after TCRdb re-called the 5' RACE reads with MiXCR. The data show some 7,000 distinct CDR3 sequences, roughly a fifth seen once. The sequencing here drew on PBMCs, taken at surgery. These receptor sequences come from a female donor with early-stage non-small cell lung cancer.

This clonotype was seen ten or more times. The chain is built from TRBV5-1 and TRBJ1-1; D perhaps matches TRBD1 (6 bases). CDR1 is SGHRS and CDR2 is YFSETQ in the germline V gene. The CDR3 length is 16 residues. The germline V and J ends were trimmed by 0 bases and 3 bases, with 15 bases remaining between them. The chain's CDR3 is CASSLEGDPGDTEAFF. The CDR3 DNA reads as TGCGCCAGCAGCTTGGAGGGGGATCCAGGGGACACTGAAGCTTTCTTT.

This chain connects TRBV2 to TRBJ2-2; D remains unclear. The CDR3 has 12 residues. Trimming took off 8 bases at V and 6 bases at J, with 10 bases between the two ends. Per the germline V gene, CDR1 is SNHLY and CDR2 is FYNNEI. The chain's CDR3 is CASGVRPGELFF. CDR3 sequence (DNA): TGTGCCAGCGGGGTTAGGCCCGGGGAGCTGTTTTTT.

A single count supports this clonotype. The chain has TRBV10-3 and TRBJ2-3; 7 nucleotides line up with TRBD1. The CDR3 extends over 17 amino acids. V gave up 4 bases and J gave up 0 bases; unmatched junction bases: 10. Germline V gene sequence: CDR1 ENHRY, CDR2 SYGVKD. CDR3 loop: CAISGDREPSSTDTQYF. The CDR3 DNA sequence: TGTGCCATCAGTGGCGACAGGGAGCCTTCAAGCACAGATACGCAGTATTTT.

The rearrangement links TRBV2 to TRBJ1-4; D remains ambiguous. CDR1 and CDR2 from the germline V gene are SNHLY and FYNNEI. CDR3 length: 11 amino acids. V was cut by 6 bases and J by 11 bases, with 10 bases left in between. DNA for the CDR3: TGTGCCAGCAGGTTGGGTGAGAAACTGTTTTTT. Translated, it gives CASRLGEKLFF.